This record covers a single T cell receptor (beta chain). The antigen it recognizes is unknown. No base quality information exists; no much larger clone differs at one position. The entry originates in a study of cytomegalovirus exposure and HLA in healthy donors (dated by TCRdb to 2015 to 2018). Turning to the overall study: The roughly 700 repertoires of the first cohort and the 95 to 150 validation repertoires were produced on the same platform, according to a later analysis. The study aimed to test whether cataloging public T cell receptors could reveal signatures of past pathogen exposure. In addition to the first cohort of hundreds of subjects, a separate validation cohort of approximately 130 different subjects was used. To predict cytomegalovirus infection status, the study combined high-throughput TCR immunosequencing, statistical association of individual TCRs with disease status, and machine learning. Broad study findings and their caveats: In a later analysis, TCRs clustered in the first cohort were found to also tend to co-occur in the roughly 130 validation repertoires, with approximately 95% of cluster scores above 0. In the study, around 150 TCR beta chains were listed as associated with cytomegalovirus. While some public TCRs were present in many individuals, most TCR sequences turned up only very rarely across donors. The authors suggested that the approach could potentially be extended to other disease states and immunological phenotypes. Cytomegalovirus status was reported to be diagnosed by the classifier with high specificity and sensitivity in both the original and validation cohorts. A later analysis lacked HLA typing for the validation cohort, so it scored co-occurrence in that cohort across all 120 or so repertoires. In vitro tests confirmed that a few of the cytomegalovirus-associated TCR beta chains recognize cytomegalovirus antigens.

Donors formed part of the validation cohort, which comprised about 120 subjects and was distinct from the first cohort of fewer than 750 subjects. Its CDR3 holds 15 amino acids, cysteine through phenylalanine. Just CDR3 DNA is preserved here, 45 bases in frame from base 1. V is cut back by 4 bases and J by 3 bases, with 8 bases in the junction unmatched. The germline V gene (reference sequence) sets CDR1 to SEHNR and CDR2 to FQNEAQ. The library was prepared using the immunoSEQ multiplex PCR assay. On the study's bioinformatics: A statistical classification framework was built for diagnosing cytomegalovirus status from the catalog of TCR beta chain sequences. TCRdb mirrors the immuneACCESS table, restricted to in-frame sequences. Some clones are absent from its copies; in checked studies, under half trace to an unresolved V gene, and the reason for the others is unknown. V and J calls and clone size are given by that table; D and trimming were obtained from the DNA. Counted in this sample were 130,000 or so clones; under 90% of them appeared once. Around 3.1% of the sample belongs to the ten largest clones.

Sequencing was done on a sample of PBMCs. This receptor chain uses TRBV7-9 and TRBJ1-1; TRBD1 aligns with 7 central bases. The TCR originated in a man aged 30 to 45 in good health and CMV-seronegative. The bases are TGTGCCAGCAGCTCCCAAACAGGGGAGGACACTGAAGCTTTCTTT. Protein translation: CASSSQTGEDTEAFF.